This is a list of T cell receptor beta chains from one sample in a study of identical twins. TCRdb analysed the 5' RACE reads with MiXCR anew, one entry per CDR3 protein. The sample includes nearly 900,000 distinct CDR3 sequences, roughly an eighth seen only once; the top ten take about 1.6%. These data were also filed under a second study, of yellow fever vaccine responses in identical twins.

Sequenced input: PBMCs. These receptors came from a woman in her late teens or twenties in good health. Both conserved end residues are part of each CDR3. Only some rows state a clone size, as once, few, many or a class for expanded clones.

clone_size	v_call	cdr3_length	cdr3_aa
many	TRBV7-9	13	CASSHRGQETQYF
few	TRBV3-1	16	CASSQDRLADLGEQFF
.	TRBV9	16	CASSPRDRVVRDEQYF
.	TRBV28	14	CASKTSAPYNEQFF
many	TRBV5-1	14	CASSDSGFLYGYTF
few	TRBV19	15	CASSIFRGRAEKLFF
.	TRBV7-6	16	CASSLVTSGLGETQYF
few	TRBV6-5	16	CASSYSGASGNQPQHF
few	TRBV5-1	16	CASSFRTVGSYNEQFF
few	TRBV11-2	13	CASSLVRGDGYTF
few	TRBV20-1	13	CSARISGSYEQYF
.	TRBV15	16	CATSRDSTSGTYEQFF
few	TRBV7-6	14	CASSQDRDYNEQFF
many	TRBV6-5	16	CASTSGRGVQFSPLHF
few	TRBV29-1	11	CSVGKMGEQFF
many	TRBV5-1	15	CASSLGTEAGQPQHF
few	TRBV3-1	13	CASSQASPNEQFF
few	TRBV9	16	CASSVRAQTNTGELFF